Listed below are T cell receptor beta chains from one sample, sequenced in a study of shared clonotypes between healthy human individuals. Sequencing used immunoSEQ multiplex PCR; TCRdb keeps in-frame clones, though not all of them. This sample has some 1 million clones, with about 80% found just once. Sequencing was carried out using memory CD4+ T cells sorted from blood. Receptor source: a man between 18 and 29 years old in good health. CDR3s include the opening cysteine and the closing phenylalanine or tryptophan. The order of the fields is D gene, CDR3 length, V gene, J gene, clone size, CDR3 DNA, CDR3 protein. The D gene is left open where the match is weak. A clone size is listed for some rows: how often the clone was seen (once, few, many), or a class if it is expanded.

TRBD1,13,TRBV6-1,TRBJ1-1,.,TGTGCCAGCAGTCGGGACAGGCTCCCTGAAGCTTTCTTT,CASSRDRLPEAFF
.,14,TRBV5-4,TRBJ2-2,once,TGTGCCAGCAGCTTCGGGGGGCGTACCGGGGAGCTGTTTTTT,CASSFGGRTGELFF
.,15,TRBV18,TRBJ2-2,.,TGTGCCAGCTCGGCAGGATTACCGAACACCGGGGAGCTGTTTTTT,CASSAGLPNTGELFF
.,16,TRBV12-5,TRBJ1-5,.,TGTGCTAGTGGTTTGGTATCAGATTACTCTGATCAGCCCCAGCATTTT,CASGLVSDYSDQPQHF
.,18,TRBV7-8,TRBJ1-1,.,TGTGCCAGCAGCTCCATCCCCGGGAGGCCTCGACGAAACACTGAAGCTTTCTTT,CASSSIPGRPRRNTEAFF
.,12,TRBV5-6,TRBJ1-1,few,TGTGCCAGCAGCTTCGTTAACACTGAAGCTTTCTTT,CASSFVNTEAFF
TRBD2,18,TRBV4-1,TRBJ2-6,.,TGCGCCAGCAGCCTGAGGGAGGGCCGGATAACTGGGGCCAACGTCCTGACTTTC,CASSLREGRITGANVLTF
.,15,TRBV7-2,TRBJ2-7,.,TGTGCCAGCAGCCAGAGACGGGACGGACCCTACGAGCAGTACTTC,CASSQRRDGPYEQYF
TRBD1,15,TRBV11-2,TRBJ1-3,few,TGTGCCAGCAGCACGGGACAGGGTGGCGGAAACACCATATATTTT,CASSTGQGGGNTIYF
.,14,TRBV18,TRBJ1-4,once,TGTGCCAGCTCACCTTTGGCGGCTAATGAAAAACTGTTTTTT,CASSPLAANEKLFF
TRBD2,17,TRBV15,TRBJ2-2,few,TGTGCCACCAGCAGAGATCGGGGGGGCGCGGGCACCGGGGAGCTGTTTTTT,CATSRDRGGAGTGELFF
TRBD1,14,TRBV28,TRBJ1-2,.,TGTGCCAGCAGCCACACGCAGGGGGCGCGGGGCTACACCTTC,CASSHTQGARGYTF
.,12,TRBV7-9,TRBJ2-5,.,TGTGCCAGCAGCTTAGATTACGGGGGTCTCTACTTC,CASSLDYGGLYF
.,16,TRBV18,TRBJ1-1,many,TGTGCCAGCTCACGGAACGGGAGGGACGCAGGCACTGAAGCTTTCTTT,CASSRNGRDAGTEAFF
.,16,TRBV9,TRBJ1-2,.,TGTGCCAGCAGCGTAGGACCCACCAGGGCTAACTATGGCTACACCTTC,CASSVGPTRANYGYTF
.,15,TRBV18,TRBJ1-1,.,TGTGCCAGCTCACCACCCGGACAGATGAACACTGAAGCTTTCTTT,CASSPPGQMNTEAFF
.,15,TRBV7-2,TRBJ2-5,.,TGTGCCAGCAGCTTAGGACAGTATCTAGGGGAGACCCAGTACTTC,CASSLGQYLGETQYF
TRBD1,14,TRBV5-1,TRBJ2-2,.,TGCGCCAGCAGCGACGGACAGGGCACCGGGGAGCTGTTTTTT,CASSDGQGTGELFF
TRBD2,13,TRBV6-6,TRBJ2-7,.,TGTGCCAGCAAAAGCGGGGGGCTGGGCGAGCAGTACTTC,CASKSGGLGEQYF
.,16,TRBV27,TRBJ1-5,many,TGTGCCAGCAGTTCACAGGGTGGTGTAAGCAATCAGCCCCAGCATTTT,CASSSQGGVSNQPQHF
.,15,TRBV7-2,TRBJ2-1,.,TGTGCCAGCAGCTTAGCAGCAGGGGTCTACAATGAGCAGTTCTTC,CASSLAAGVYNEQFF
.,14,TRBV4-1,TRBJ2-7,.,TGCGCCAGCAGCCAAGATTCACGCGGCTACGAGCAGTACTTC,CASSQDSRGYEQYF
.,16,TRBV7-2,TRBJ2-3,.,TGTGCCAGCAGCTTAAGGGGCAGCTCCCGCACAGATACGCAGTATTTT,CASSLRGSSRTDTQYF
.,17,TRBV10-1,TRBJ1-5,.,TGCGCCAGCAGTGAAGGAGAACACACAGTGCTCAATCAGCCCCAGCATTTT,CASSEGEHTVLNQPQHF
.,14,TRBV19,TRBJ1-5,.,TGTGCCAGTAGTAAGGACCTCGGCAATCAGCCCCAGCATTTT,CASSKDLGNQPQHF
.,16,TRBV21-1,TRBJ2-5,.,TGTGCCAGCAGCAAAGCTCCGGGACAAAGCTCGGAGACCCAGTACTTC,CASSKAPGQSSETQYF
.,13,TRBV28,TRBJ1-1,.,TGTGCCAGCAGTTTTTATCAGAACACTGAAGCTTTCTTT,CASSFYQNTEAFF
.,15,TRBV4-1,TRBJ1-2,.,TGCGCCAGCGGCCAAGATACAGGCTTGGGAGCTGGCTACACCTTC,CASGQDTGLGAGYTF
.,12,TRBV10-2,TRBJ2-7,once,TGCGCCAGCATTGGGTCCTCCTACGAGCAGTACTTC,CASIGSSYEQYF
.,19,TRBV5-6,TRBJ1-5,.,TGTGCCAGCAGCTTGCCCCATCCGACAGTGGGGATGAGCAATCAGCCCCAGCATTTT,CASSLPHPTVGMSNQPQHF
.,13,TRBV6-4,TRBJ1-6,.,TGTGCCAGCAGTGTCGAAGGGGGTTCACCCCTCCACTTT,CASSVEGGSPLHF
.,12,TRBV19,TRBJ1-4,.,TGTGCCAGTAGTTGGGTGACAGAAAAACTGTTTTTT,CASSWVTEKLFF
TRBD1,16,TRBV19,TRBJ1-1,.,TGTGCCAGTAGTCCGATACTGGACAGGGTGCGCACTGAAGCTTTCTTT,CASSPILDRVRTEAFF
TRBD1,12,TRBV29-1,TRBJ1-1,few,TGCAGCGTTGAGGAGGGACAGGGGGGAGCTTTCTTT,CSVEEGQGGAFF
TRBD1,15,TRBV27,TRBJ1-4,.,TGTGCCAGCAGTTTCGGGACAGGGGGAAAAGAAAAACTGTTTTTT,CASSFGTGGKEKLFF
.,14,TRBV12-5,TRBJ1-2,.,TGTGCTAGTGGTTTGGGGGGCGTAGGGTCGGGCTACACCTTC,CASGLGGVGSGYTF
TRBD1,15,TRBV5-1,TRBJ2-7,.,TGCGCCAGCAGCCAGGGACAGCCCAAAGACTACGAGCAGTACTTC,CASSQGQPKDYEQYF
.,16,TRBV4-1,TRBJ2-1,.,TGCGCCAGCAGCCAAGGGGTTCTCAGAACCGGCAATGAGCAGTTCTTC,CASSQGVLRTGNEQFF
TRBD1,13,TRBV7-9,TRBJ1-1,.,TGTGCCAGCAGCCCCGGATCAGGACAGGGGGCTTTCTTT,CASSPGSGQGAFF
TRBD1,12,TRBV18,TRBJ1-1,.,TGTGCCAGCTCACCGGGACAGAGAGAAGCTTTCTTT,CASSPGQREAFF
TRBD2,14,TRBV2,TRBJ2-5,.,TGTGCCAGCAGTCCCGGGACTAGCGGGTCGGCCCAGTACTTC,CASSPGTSGSAQYF
TRBD1,18,TRBV7-2,TRBJ1-4,.,TGTGCCAGCAGCTTCTCCGGGACAGGGGGCGCAATAGGAGAAAAACTGTTTTTT,CASSFSGTGGAIGEKLFF
.,14,TRBV28,TRBJ1-5,.,TGTGCCAGCAGACTGGGGCAGCCCAATCAGCCCCAGCATTTT,CASRLGQPNQPQHF
TRBD2,17,TRBV7-2,TRBJ2-5,.,TGTGCCAGCAGCTTAGGGGCCCCACTAGCGGGGGTGGAGACCCAGTACTTC,CASSLGAPLAGVETQYF
.,13,TRBV27,TRBJ2-2,.,TGTGCCAGCAGTTTATATGTCACCGGGGAGCTGTTTTTT,CASSLYVTGELFF
.,15,TRBV5-1,TRBJ2-5,once,TGCGCCAGCAGCTTGGGAGGCAGGACTTTTGAGACCCAGTACTTC,CASSLGGRTFETQYF
.,18,TRBV28,TRBJ2-7,few,TGTGCCAGCAGTCCTTCACCAGGGTTGGGGGCTTTGACCTACGAGCAGTACTTC,CASSPSPGLGALTYEQYF
.,15,TRBV5-4,TRBJ2-1,.,TGTGCCAGCAGCCGACGGACAGAGGCGGGGCTAGAGCAGTTCTTC,CASSRRTEAGLEQFF
.,13,TRBV7-2,TRBJ1-1,.,TGTGCCAGCAGCTTATCGGACAGTCTTGTCGCTTTCTTT,CASSLSDSLVAFF
TRBD1,17,TRBV5-4,TRBJ1-3,.,TGTGCCAGCAGCACGGGACAGGGGCGTAGCTCTGGAAACACCATATATTTT,CASSTGQGRSSGNTIYF
.,15,TRBV7-9,TRBJ2-7,.,TGTGCCAGCAGCTTAGTAGGGACTGGGGAATACGAGCAGTACTTC,CASSLVGTGEYEQYF
.,13,TRBV2,TRBJ2-1,.,TGTGCCAGCAGTGCCGACAGGCATGATGAGCAGTTCTTC,CASSADRHDEQFF
.,16,TRBV6-5,TRBJ2-7,.,TGTGCCAGCAGTTACGGCGGGGCAGGCGGGACCTACGAGCAGTACTTC,CASSYGGAGGTYEQYF
.,12,TRBV28,TRBJ2-7,.,TGTGCCAGCAGCTCGCAGGGATCAGGGCAGTACTTC,CASSSQGSGQYF